A selection of T cell receptor beta chains follows, all from one sample in a study of shared clonotypes between healthy human individuals. The protocol was immunoSEQ multiplex PCR, while the TCRdb copy is restricted to in-frame clones and leaves out a portion. The data show about 2.1 million clones, 85% to 95% seen once. Input material: naive CD8+ T cells from PBMCs. These TCRs come from a man aged 18-30 years in good health. Some clones in this sample may be carry-over from other donors' samples. Both conserved end residues are part of each CDR3. D genes are given only for firm matches. The size entry is marked missing in some rows and otherwise reads once, few, many or a size class.

>.|TRBV7-2|TRBJ1-5|.
CASRWMGGSNQPQHF
TGTGCCAGCAGGTGGATGGGGGGAAGCAATCAGCCCCAGCATTTT
>.|TRBV7-2|TRBJ1-1|.
CASSLRRYGRGNTEAFF
TGTGCCAGCAGCTTAAGACGGTACGGAAGAGGGAACACTGAAGCTTTCTTT
>.|TRBV6-6|TRBJ1-1|.
CASSYGTEAFF
TGTGCCAGCAGTTACGGCACTGAAGCTTTCTTT
>.|TRBV28|TRBJ2-7|.
CASSLSGSSYEQYF
TGTGCCAGCAGTTTATCTGGGAGTTCCTACGAGCAGTACTTC
>.|TRBV28|TRBJ1-2|TRBD1
CASSLFRAGGPYGYTF
TGTGCCAGCAGTTTATTTCGGGCAGGGGGTCCCTATGGCTACACCTTC
>.|TRBV7-9|TRBJ1-5|.
CASSPGQGLAQPQHF
TGTGCCAGCAGCCCCGGGCAGGGGTTGGCTCAGCCCCAGCATTTT
>.|TRBV29-1|TRBJ1-2|.
CSSEGGPSNYGYTF
TGCAGCTCCGAAGGGGGGCCGTCTAACTATGGCTACACCTTC
>.|TRBV4-1|TRBJ1-3|TRBD1
CASRDTSTGPGNTIYF
TGCGCCAGCAGGGATACCTCGACAGGGCCCGGAAACACCATATATTTT
>.|TRBV11-2|TRBJ2-7|.
CASSLNRVMLAYEQYF
TGTGCCAGCAGCTTAAACCGGGTTATGCTAGCCTACGAGCAGTACTTC
>.|TRBV28|TRBJ2-2|TRBD2
CASSFRLAGETRVRSTGELFF
TGTGCCAGCAGTTTCCGTCTAGCGGGAGAGACCCGCGTACGGTCCACCGGGGAGCTGTTTTTT
>.|TRBV11-2|TRBJ2-2|.
CASSPRTSTGELFF
TGTGCCAGCAGCCCCCGAACTTCAACCGGGGAGCTGTTTTTT
>.|TRBV7-3|TRBJ2-7|.
CASSLGGNYEQYF
TGTGCCAGCAGCTTAGGGGGTAATTACGAGCAGTACTTC
>.|TRBV6-5|TRBJ2-7|TRBD2
CASSYVASGSNEQYF
TGTGCCAGCAGTTACGTGGCTAGCGGGAGCAACGAGCAGTACTTC
>.|TRBV29-1|TRBJ2-7|.
CSVGQDHYEQYF
TGCAGCGTCGGCCAGGACCACTACGAGCAGTACTTC
>.|TRBV11-2|TRBJ2-3|TRBD1
CAIRPRQGRPDTQYF
TGTGCCATACGCCCTAGACAGGGGCGGCCAGATACGCAGTATTTT
>.|TRBV7-3|TRBJ2-2|.
CASSLTYQAGGELFF
TGTGCCAGCAGCTTAACTTATCAGGCGGGCGGGGAGCTGTTTTTT
>once|TRBV11-2|TRBJ1-6|TRBD1
CASSPATGVDSPLHF
TGTGCCAGCAGCCCAGCGACAGGGGTTGATTCACCCCTCCACTTT
>.|TRBV2|TRBJ2-2|.
CASIRRGGTGELFF
TGTGCCAGCATCCGTCGGGGTGGCACCGGGGAGCTGTTTTTT
>few|TRBV9|TRBJ2-6|.
CASSTSGANVLTF
TGTGCCAGCAGCACGTCTGGGGCCAACGTCCTGACTTTC
>.|TRBV15|TRBJ2-7|TRBD2
CATSARSGRFSYEQYF
TGTGCCACCAGCGCTCGAAGCGGGAGGTTCTCCTACGAGCAGTACTTC
>.|TRBV6-1|TRBJ2-7|.
CASSEGIVGLGQSEQYF
TGTGCCAGCAGCGAAGGTATCGTGGGTCTGGGCCAAAGCGAGCAGTACTTC
>.|TRBV11-2|TRBJ2-5|.
CASSFGSLQETQYF
TGTGCCAGCAGCTTTGGCAGCTTACAAGAGACCCAGTACTTC
>.|TRBV7-9|TRBJ2-7|TRBD1
CASSHRQGYHEQYF
TGTGCCAGCAGCCATAGACAGGGTTACCACGAGCAGTACTTC
>.|TRBV7-9|TRBJ2-5|TRBD2
CASSSLAGGVWQETQYF
TGTGCCAGCAGCTCTTTAGCGGGAGGGGTGTGGCAAGAGACCCAGTACTTC
>.|TRBV11-2|TRBJ2-1|.
CASSFGGNEQFF
TGTGCCAGCAGCTTTGGCGGGAATGAGCAGTTCTTC
>.|TRBV7-2|TRBJ1-1|TRBD1
CASSRLQGDMNTEAFF
TGTGCCAGCAGCCGATTACAGGGGGACATGAACACTGAAGCTTTCTTT
>.|TRBV19|TRBJ2-1|TRBD1
CASKPSGGGYNEQFF
TGTGCCAGTAAGCCATCAGGGGGCGGTTACAATGAGCAGTTCTTC
>.|TRBV5-1|TRBJ1-2|TRBD1
CASSFDRGGSSGYTF
TGCGCCAGCAGCTTCGACAGGGGAGGGTCTAGCGGCTACACCTTC
>.|TRBV19|TRBJ2-2|.
CASSRYFTGELFF
TGTGCCAGTAGTCGGTACTTTACCGGGGAGCTGTTTTTT
>.|TRBV9|TRBJ2-7|.
CASSLGQGWEQYF
TGTGCCAGCAGCCTAGGGCAGGGTTGGGAGCAGTACTTC
>once|TRBV9|TRBJ2-5|.
CASSEGTKETQYF
TGTGCCAGCAGCGAGGGGACGAAAGAGACCCAGTACTTC
>.|TRBV5-1|TRBJ2-7|.
CASRYRSANYEQYF
TGCGCCAGCAGATACAGATCGGCTAACTACGAGCAGTACTTC
>.|TRBV7-3|TRBJ2-1|TRBD2
CASSPGLAGLNEQFF
TGTGCCAGCAGCCCCGGACTAGCGGGACTCAATGAGCAGTTCTTC
>.|TRBV2|TRBJ2-7|TRBD1
CASSAGQGISYEQYF
TGTGCCAGCAGTGCGGGACAGGGTATCTCCTACGAGCAGTACTTC
>.|TRBV7-8|TRBJ2-7|.
CASSFNRVDEQYF
TGTGCCAGCAGCTTCAACAGGGTGGACGAGCAGTACTTC
>.|TRBV19|TRBJ2-7|.
CASSAGGPYEQYF
TGTGCCAGTAGTGCAGGGGGGCCCTACGAGCAGTACTTC
>.|TRBV4-3|TRBJ1-4|.
CASSHAVARMDEKLFF
TGCGCCAGCAGCCACGCTGTGGCACGGATGGATGAAAAACTGTTTTTT
>.|TRBV6-5|TRBJ2-3|.
CASSYSVLLGDTQYF
TGTGCCAGCAGTTACTCGGTCCTCTTGGGAGATACGCAGTATTTT
>once|TRBV21-1|TRBJ2-5|.
CASSKESGGRWETQYF
TGTGCCAGCAGCAAAGAGTCGGGAGGGCGTTGGGAGACCCAGTACTTC
>.|TRBV6-5|TRBJ2-4|TRBD1
CASSDRDAKNIQYF
TGTGCCAGCAGTGACAGGGACGCCAAAAACATTCAGTACTTC
>.|TRBV29-1|TRBJ1-2|.
CSVVGTGDRSPRDYGYTF
TGCAGCGTGGTCGGCACAGGCGACAGGAGTCCGCGGGACTATGGCTACACCTTC
>.|TRBV7-9|TRBJ2-3|TRBD1
CASSSRQGSTDTQYF
TGTGCCAGCAGCTCAAGACAGGGGAGCACAGATACGCAGTATTTT
>.|TRBV7-9|TRBJ1-2|.
CASSMDWGVDSGYTF
TGTGCCAGCAGCATGGACTGGGGGGTTGATTCTGGCTACACCTTC
>.|TRBV7-2|TRBJ2-1|.
CASSLEAPSYPYNEQFF
TGTGCCAGCAGCTTAGAGGCCCCCTCTTACCCCTACAATGAGCAGTTCTTC
>.|TRBV7-8|TRBJ1-3|TRBD1
CASSPGTGAGNTIYF
TGTGCCAGCAGCCCCGGGACAGGGGCTGGAAACACCATATATTTT
>.|TRBV28|TRBJ2-1|TRBD2
CASSSSGYGEQFF
TGTGCCAGCAGTTCTAGCGGGTACGGGGAGCAGTTCTTC